The clone carrying this T cell receptor beta chain has just a few counts. This sample is part of a study of blood T cell repertoires in COVID-19. About the study: Some COVID-19 samples were acute and others convalescent; all came from the United States, Italy and Spain. From T cells, B-cell-depleted T cells, or PBMCs came the material, which was cDNA or gDNA.

In the authors' methods: Nucleated cell counts were estimated from reference gene primer amplification. The data were produced by immunoSEQ multiplex PCR, yet TCRdb's version contains in-frame clones alone and is incomplete. From that table come the V and J calls and clone size; the DNA was used to work out D and trimming. This sample carries 150,000 or so clones, more than 80% of them seen once, and the ten largest clones take around an eighth. Losses at the gene ends were 0 bases for V and 4 bases for J; bases not matched to a gene: 8. The CDR3 is 16 amino acids. Germline V CDR1 and CDR2: SGHRS, YFSETQ. Patients in Seattle were enrolled during active infection, then followed longitudinally.

The chain couples TRBV5-1 to TRBJ2-7; 9 bases map to TRBD1. The sequenced sample was peripheral blood. The clonotype was recovered from a man aged 18 to 30 with COVID-19, enrolled during active disease. Here the CDR3 DNA reads TGCGCCAGCAGCTTGGAATTTGGGACAGGGACATACGAGCAGTACTTC. Translating it yields CASSLEFGTGTYEQYF.